This passage covers 7 T cell receptor beta chains from one sample sequenced in a study of blood T cells in healthy people across ages. A J-beta primer mix and a sample-barcoded 5' primer were used in a second PCR of about 7 to 12 cycles. TCRdb passed the 5' RACE reads through MiXCR, listing each CDR3 protein once. This table holds roughly 800,000 distinct CDR3 sequences, around a quarter found once. The sample also formed part of further work on T cells of mothers and their children.

The specimen was blood. Receptors originate from a boy between 5 and 17 years old in good health.

The V and J genes are TRBV12-3 or TRBV12-4 and TRBJ1-2; 7 bases line up with TRBD1. J gave up 0 bases and V 6 bases, and 13 bases lay outside the gene matches. This CDR3 is 17 amino acids long. CDR3 coding DNA: TGTGCCAGCAGCCCCCGGAGAGGGGGCGCGTCTAACTATGGCTACACCTTC. It is translated as CASSPRRGGASNYGYTF.

The rearrangement uses TRBV6-4 and TRBJ1-2; 9 bases are a match to TRBD1. Trimming took 3 bases from V and 6 from J; bases not matched to a gene: 5. The CDR3 is 14 amino acids. CDR1 is MRHNA, CDR2 SNTAGT, per germline. This CDR3 reads CASSEKTGGNGYTF. The CDR3, as DNA: TGTGCCAGCAGTGAAAAGACAGGGGGTAATGGCTACACCTTC.

This chain uses TRBV28 with TRBJ1-5; perhaps TRBD1 as D (6 bases). Germline V CDR1 and CDR2: MDHEN, SYDVKM. Trimming cost V 2 bases and J 5 bases, with 10 bases left between them. The CDR3 runs to 14 residues. CDR3 nucleotides: TGTGCCAGCAGTTTACGACAGGTCGATCAGCCCCAGCATTTT. Its translation: CASSLRQVDQPQHF.

V usage is TRBV7-9 and J usage is TRBJ2-2; 10 bases align to TRBD2. After removal of 6 bases from V and 3 bases from J, the junction contained 10 bases not matched to a gene. This CDR3 is 17 amino acids long. In germline, CDR1 is SEHNR, CDR2 FQNEAQ (reference sequence). For the CDR3, the DNA is TGTGCCAGCAGGCCCAGCGGGGGGGCGCCCTACACCGGGGAGCTGTTTTTT. It translates to CASRPSGGAPYTGELFF. Full variable domain (rest looked up from reference TRBV7-9 and TRBJ2-2): DTGVSQNPRHKITKRGQNVTFRCDPISEHNRLYWYRQTLGQGPEFLTYFQNEAQLEKSRLLSDRFSAERPKGSFSTLEIQRTEQGDSAMYLCASRPSGGAPYTGELFFGEGSRLTVL.

V gene TRBV19 combines with J gene TRBJ1-5, with 9 bases that match TRBD1. CDR3 size: 17 residues. The germline V gene encodes CDR1 LNHDA and CDR2 SQIVND (reference sequence). V gave up 5 bases and J gave up 5 bases; unmatched junction bases: 13. The CDR3 sequence: CASSVWLDRGIYQPQHF. DNA for the CDR3: TGTGCCAGTAGTGTGTGGTTGGACAGGGGTATATATCAGCCCCAGCATTTT.

This clonotype has a handful of counts. This sequence joins TRBV7-9 and TRBJ2-1, with D perhaps matching TRBD1 or TRBD2 (6 bases each). The V end was cut by 5 bases, the J end by 7 bases, with 15 bases between. Germline V gives CDR1 SEHNR, CDR2 FQNEAQ (reference sequence). The length of the CDR3 is 14 residues. CDR3 nucleotide sequence: TGTGCCAGCAGCCCAGGAGGGGGGATGAATGAGCAGTTCTTC. It codes for CASSPGGGMNEQFF.

The gene calls are TRBV7-9 and TRBJ1-4; D is uncertain. The CDR3 extends over 17 amino acids. Trimming took 4 bases from V and 8 from J, leaving 23 bases between them. Germline assignment: CDR1 SEHNR and CDR2 FQNEAQ (reference sequence). The CDR3 loop reads CASSYLKLEGFAEKLFF. CDR3 in DNA: TGTGCCAGCAGCTATCTAAAACTGGAGGGATTTGCAGAAAAACTGTTTTTT.